This paragraph reports one T cell receptor (beta chain). Its antigen remains undetermined. No base quality values were provided; no much bigger clone lies one nucleotide off. The data were taken from a study of long-term antiretroviral therapy in people with HIV (dated by TCRdb to 2022 to 2024). About the full investigation: The earliest samples were collected about a decade before the 2015 WHO recommendation for immediate ART, when ART was typically delayed until CD4 counts fell. A retrospective serial study tested whether changes in peripheral blood TRB repertoire composition and diversity were associated with ART initiation and durable HIV suppression. Of the approximately 30 participants with HIV, about a dozen were female. Test extractions of a monoclonal T-cell line alongside approximately 34 polyclonal samples showed no cross-contamination during QIAcube processing. A total of roughly 200 cryopreserved PBMC samples came from 25 to 35 adults with confirmed HIV infection and were collected serially over a mean of roughly six years (range 1-12). The study at large found these results: Limited PBMC availability meant only the TCR beta chain was sequenced, without alpha chain pairing. The samples were dated from the mid-2000s to the late 2010s, and the ART regimens that were used may be less effective than current ART regimens. A significant increase in TRB diversity was found to be associated with ART initiation, although TRB diversity was observed to remain significantly below that of transplant donor controls even after long-term ART. Inferences about post-ART repertoire changes were limited because no data were available on ART adherence, viral resistance or therapy changes. Because cell numbers in pre-ART samples were limited, unsorted PBMC were profiled instead of sorted CD4+ and CD8+ T cells. At every time point, the repertoire was dominated by expanded TRB clones first identified before ART initiation, although this dominance fluctuated and, in many PLHIV, declined after ART. Compared with controls, HIV repertoires had narrower CDR3 length ranges, and the network structure pointed to an antigen-experienced repertoire that shifted only slightly toward naive after ART.

The immunoSEQ hsTCRB v3.0 assay was used at survey level resolution to sequence the TRB variable region. The target sequencing depth for TRB was about 40,000-55,000 T-cell genomes per sample. Pooled TRB libraries were sequenced on an Illumina MiSeq with a v3 150-cycle kit. The study's processing was this. Repertoire analysis was performed in R inside a reproducible Nextflow workflow that covered QC, data transformation and analysis. LymphoSeq2, an R package for exploring AIRR-Seq data, was used to implement custom analyses. A handful of samples that produced fewer than 5000 total TRB sequences were removed, so under 200 HIV repertoires were analyzed. Among the roughly 180 retained HIV repertoires, 59 were collected before ART initiation and under 150 after ART initiation. Repertoires were downsampled to 5000 TRB nucleotide sequences, and summary statistics were averaged over 100 downsampling iterations. TRB sequences were retained for analysis only if CDR3 regions of at least seven amino acids were present. A Shannon entropy-derived clonality score and the Gini coefficient were used to measure diversity. Repertoire networks linked the top 5000 CDR3 amino acid sequences whenever two sequences differed by an edit distance of one. For TRB CDR3 amino acid sequences, GLIPH2 was used to predict antigen specificity groups and MHC restriction. To flag known CMV, EBV, HIV or tissue antigen associations, CDR3 amino acid sequences were matched against VDJdb and McPAS-TCR. Pre-ART, post-ART and control groups were compared with Wilcoxon signed-rank tests and Holm-Bonferroni correction. What TCRdb holds here is the immuneACCESS table cut down to in-frame rearrangements. Part of the clones is not present; checked against another copy, under half of the missing clones reflect an unresolved V gene, and the others are unexplained. V and J calls and clone size are given by that table; D and trimming were obtained from the DNA. The sample table lists some 21,000 clones, around 79% of them with a count of one. The top ten clonotypes cover about 5% of the sample.

Participants were included only if at least one PBMC sample before ART initiation and at least two post-ART samples were available. Treatment was received in the United States of America by all participants with HIV. Before DNA extraction, cryopreserved samples of 1-10 million PBMC were thawed and washed. At the time of the earliest PBMC sample, participants with HIV were aged between about 20 and 55 years. Each participant contributed PBMC samples from 1-4 timepoints before ART initiation and 2-8 timepoints after ART initiation, with a median of 7 samples. Serial HIV viral load, CD4+ T-cell count, ART history and demographic data were obtained for every participant. Using a Qiagen kit on a QIAcube, genomic DNA was extracted from unsorted PBMC, with samples processed in batches of 12. This TCR was recovered from a man between 50 and 59 years old with HIV. The sample here was unsorted PBMCs, taken 0.3 years after starting antiretroviral therapy.

The CDR3: CASSKALAGTEAFF. The bases are TGTGCCAGCAGTAAGGCCTTGGCGGGCACTGAAGCTTTCTTT. Recombination connected TRBV2 to TRBJ1-1, with no D gene named confidently. Deletion took 5 bases off V and 4 bases off J, with a span of 14 bases between the germline ends. The CDR1 and CDR2 encoded by the germline V gene are SNHLY and FYNNEI. The CDR3 has 14 amino acids, counting the end cysteine and phenylalanine. Only CDR3 DNA remains: 42 bases, in frame from the first base.